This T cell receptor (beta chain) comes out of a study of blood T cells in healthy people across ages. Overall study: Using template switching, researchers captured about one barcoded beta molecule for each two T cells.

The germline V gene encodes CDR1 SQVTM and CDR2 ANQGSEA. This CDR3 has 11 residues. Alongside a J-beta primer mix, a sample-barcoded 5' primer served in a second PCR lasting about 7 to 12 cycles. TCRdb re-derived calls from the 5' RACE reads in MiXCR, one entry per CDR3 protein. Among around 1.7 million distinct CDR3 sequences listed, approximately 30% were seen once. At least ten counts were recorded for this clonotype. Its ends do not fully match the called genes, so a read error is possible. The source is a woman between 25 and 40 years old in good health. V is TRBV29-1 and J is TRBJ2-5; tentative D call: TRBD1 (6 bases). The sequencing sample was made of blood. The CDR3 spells CSLERGETQYF. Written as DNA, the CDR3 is TGCAGCCTTGAAAGGGGGGAGACCCAGTACTTC.